Sequencing of this T cell receptor (beta chain) was carried out in a study of OX40 agonist ivuxolimab in advanced cancers. In terms of the full investigation: Ivuxolimab was a fully human IgG2 agonistic monoclonal antibody targeting the costimulatory receptor OX40 (CD134). Intravenous ivuxolimab was administered to patients every 2 weeks at six dose levels: 0.01, 0.1, 0.3, 1.5, 3 and 10 mg/kg. Of the approximately 50 dose-escalation patients, hepatocellular carcinoma was present in around 19, melanoma in around 15, renal cell carcinoma in 9 and head and neck cancer in 9. In the dose-escalation cohort, 82.7% of patients were male, and the mean age was around 65 years with a range of roughly 20 to 79. Prior anti-PD-1, anti-PD-L1 or anti-CTLA-4 therapy was permitted, and checkpoint inhibitors had been received by about 37% of dose-escalation patients. Three dose-escalation patients achieved partial responses, one with hepatocellular carcinoma and two with cutaneous melanoma. The purpose of peripheral TCRbeta sequencing was to test whether ivuxolimab changed TCR sequence diversity and led to clonal T-cell expansion. The paper covers the monotherapy dose-escalation part of the phase I ivuxolimab trial, which included N ≈ 54 patients. Study-wide conclusions, independent of this receptor: In partial responders in the 0.1-3.0 mg/kg groups, normalized peripheral clonal expansion was found to be among the lowest, especially among CD8+ T cells. After ivuxolimab, more expanded clones were found on average in CD8+ T cells than in CD4+ T cells. At doses of 0.1 to 3.0 mg/kg, clonal expansion of both CD4+ and CD8+ T cells in blood was seen between baseline and week 6. Which antigens the clonally expanded peripheral T cells were specific for was not determined. Low levels of normalized T-cell clonal expansion were also seen in some nonresponding patients.

Genomic DNA was isolated from the sorted cells so that the TCRbeta CDR3 region could be sequenced. The immunoSEQ Assay was used to sequence the TCRbeta CDR3 regions. TCRdb limited this immuneACCESS table to in-frame rearrangements with V and J called. A share of clones is missing; checked studies link under half to unresolved V genes, and the rest is unexplained. This sample holds approximately 58,000 clones; 88% were observed only once. The ten largest clones represent about 0.73% of the sample. The trial excluded patients who had a history of autoimmune disease or who were on systemic immunosuppression. Peripheral blood for TCR sequencing was collected from all dose cohorts at baseline, on cycle 4 day 1, and on cycle 7 day 1. The samples were taken from a phase I, first-in-human, multicenter, open-label dose-escalation trial of ivuxolimab. Adults with locally advanced or metastatic melanoma, renal cell, hepatocellular, or head and neck squamous cell carcinoma were enrolled in the trial. Before TCR sequencing, CD4+ and CD8+ T cells were separately sorted from peripheral blood.

A remark on this clone: Its recognized antigen is unknown. One base away there is no much larger clone; base qualities are not given.

The CDR3, cysteine through phenylalanine, is 15 amino acids long. Just CDR3 DNA is preserved here, 45 bases in frame from base 1. CDR1 and CDR2 are read off the germline V gene as KGHSH and LQKENI. Relative to germline, V is 3 bases shorter and J is 5 bases shorter, with 16 bases between their ends. The sample in question was CD4+ or CD8+ T cells sorted from blood, obtained in a trial of the OX40 agonist ivuxolimab. The sequence was obtained from an adult with an advanced solid tumor such as melanoma, head and neck, liver or kidney cancer. The chain employs TRBV18 and TRBJ2-5, with the D gene call left open. The CDR3 region reads CASSPRSDVGETQYF. The nucleotide sequence reads as follows: TGTGCCAGCTCACCGAGGTCAGACGTGGGGGAGACCCAGTACTTC. The reference TRBV18 and TRBJ2-5 proteins fill in what lies around the CDR3, so the full variable domain reads NAGVMQNPRHLVRRRGQEARLRCSPMKGHSHVYWYRQLPEEGLKFMVYLQKENIIDESGMPKERFSAEFPKEGPSILRIQQVVRGDSAAYFCASSPRSDVGETQYFGPGTRLLVL.